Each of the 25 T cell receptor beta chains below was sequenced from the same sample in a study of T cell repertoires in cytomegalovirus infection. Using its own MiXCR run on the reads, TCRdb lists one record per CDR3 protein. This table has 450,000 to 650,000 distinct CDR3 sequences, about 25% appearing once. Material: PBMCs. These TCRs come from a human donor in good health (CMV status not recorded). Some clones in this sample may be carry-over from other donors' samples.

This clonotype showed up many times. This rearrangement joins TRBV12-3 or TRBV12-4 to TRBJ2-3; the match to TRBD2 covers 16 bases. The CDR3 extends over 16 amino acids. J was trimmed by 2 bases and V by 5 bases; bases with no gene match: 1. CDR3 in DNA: TGTGCCAGCAGTGGGACTAGCGGGAGGGCCACAGATACGCAGTATTTT. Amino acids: CASSGTSGRATDTQYF.

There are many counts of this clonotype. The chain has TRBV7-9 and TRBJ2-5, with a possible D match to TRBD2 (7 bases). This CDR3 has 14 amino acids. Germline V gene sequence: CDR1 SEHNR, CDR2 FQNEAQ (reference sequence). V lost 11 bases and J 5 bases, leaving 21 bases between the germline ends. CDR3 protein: CAGSTGGLLETQYF. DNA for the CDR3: TGTGCCGGAAGTACGGGGGGCCTACTGGAGACCCAGTACTTC.

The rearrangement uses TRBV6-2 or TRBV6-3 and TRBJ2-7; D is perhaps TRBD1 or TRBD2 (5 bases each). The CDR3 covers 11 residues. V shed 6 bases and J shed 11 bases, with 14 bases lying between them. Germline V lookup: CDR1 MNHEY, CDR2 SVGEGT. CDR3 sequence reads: CASSQRGEEYV. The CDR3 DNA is TGTGCCAGCAGCCAAAGGGGAGAGGAGTACGTC.

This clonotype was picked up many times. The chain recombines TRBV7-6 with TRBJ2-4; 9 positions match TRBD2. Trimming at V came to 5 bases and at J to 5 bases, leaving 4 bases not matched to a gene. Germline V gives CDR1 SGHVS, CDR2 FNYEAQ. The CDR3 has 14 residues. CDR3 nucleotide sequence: TGTGCCAGCAGCGCGACTAGCGGAGAAAACATTCAGTACTTC. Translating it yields CASSATSGENIQYF. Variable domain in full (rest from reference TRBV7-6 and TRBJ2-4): GAGVSQSPRYKVTKRGQDVALRCDPISGHVSLYWYRQALGQGPEFLTYFNYEAQQDKSGLPNDRFSAERPEGSISTLTIQRTEQRDSAMYRCASSATSGENIQYFGAGTRLSVL.

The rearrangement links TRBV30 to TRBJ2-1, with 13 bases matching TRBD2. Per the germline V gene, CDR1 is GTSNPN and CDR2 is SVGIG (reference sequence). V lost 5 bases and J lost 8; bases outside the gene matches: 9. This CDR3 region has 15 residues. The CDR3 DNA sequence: TGTGCCTGGGGTGCCGGGACTAGCGGGATGCATGAGCAGTTCTTC. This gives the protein CAWGAGTSGMHEQFF. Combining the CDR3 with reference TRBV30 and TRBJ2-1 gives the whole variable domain SQTIHQWPATLVQPVGSPLSLECTVEGTSNPNLYWYRQAAGRGLQLLFYSVGIGQISSEVPQNLSASRPQDRQFILSSKKLLLSDSGFYLCAWGAGTSGMHEQFFGPGTRLTVL.

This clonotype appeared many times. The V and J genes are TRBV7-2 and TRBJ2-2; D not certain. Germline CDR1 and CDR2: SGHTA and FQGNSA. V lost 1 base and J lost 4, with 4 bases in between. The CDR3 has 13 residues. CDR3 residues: CASSLGITGELFF. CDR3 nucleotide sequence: TGTGCCAGCAGCTTAGGCATCACCGGGGAGCTGTTTTTT.

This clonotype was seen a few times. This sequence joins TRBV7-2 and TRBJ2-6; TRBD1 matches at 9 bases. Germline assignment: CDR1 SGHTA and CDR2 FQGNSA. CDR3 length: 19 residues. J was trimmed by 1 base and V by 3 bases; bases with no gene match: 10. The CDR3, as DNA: TGTGCCAGCAGCTTGGCCCGTCCCGGGACAGGGTCTGGGGCCAACGTCCTGACTTTC. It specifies CASSLARPGTGSGANVLTF.

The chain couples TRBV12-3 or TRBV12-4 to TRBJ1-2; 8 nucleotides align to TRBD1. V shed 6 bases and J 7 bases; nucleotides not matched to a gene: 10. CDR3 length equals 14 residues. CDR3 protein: CASSSPGTGFGYTF. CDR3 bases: TGTGCCAGCAGCAGTCCCGGGACAGGATTTGGCTACACCTTC.

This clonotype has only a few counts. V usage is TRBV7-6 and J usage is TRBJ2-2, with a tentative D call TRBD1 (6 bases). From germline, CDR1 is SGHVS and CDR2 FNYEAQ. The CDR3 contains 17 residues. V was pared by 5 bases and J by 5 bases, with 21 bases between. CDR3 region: CASSPTPQGHVTGELFF. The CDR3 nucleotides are TGTGCCAGCAGCCCTACTCCCCAGGGGCACGTAACCGGGGAGCTGTTTTTT.

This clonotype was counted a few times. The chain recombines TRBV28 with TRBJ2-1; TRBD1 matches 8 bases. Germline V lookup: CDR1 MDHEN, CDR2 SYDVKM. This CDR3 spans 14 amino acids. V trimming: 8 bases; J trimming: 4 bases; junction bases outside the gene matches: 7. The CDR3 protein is CASDGTGYYNEQFF. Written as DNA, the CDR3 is TGTGCCAGCGATGGGACAGGTTATTACAATGAGCAGTTCTTC.

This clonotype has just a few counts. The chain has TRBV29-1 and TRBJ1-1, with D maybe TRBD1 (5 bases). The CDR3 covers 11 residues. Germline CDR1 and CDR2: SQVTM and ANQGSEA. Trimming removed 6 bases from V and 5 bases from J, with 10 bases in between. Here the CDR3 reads CSVSRDTEAFF. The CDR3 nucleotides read TGCAGCGTAAGCAGGGATACTGAAGCTTTCTTT.

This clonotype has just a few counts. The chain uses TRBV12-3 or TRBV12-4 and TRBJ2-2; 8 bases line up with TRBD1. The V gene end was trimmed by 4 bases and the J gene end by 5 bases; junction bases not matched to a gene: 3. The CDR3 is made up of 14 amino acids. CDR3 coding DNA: TGTGCCAGCAGTTCAGGGGGCCGGACCGGGGAGCTGTTTTTT. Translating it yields CASSSGGRTGELFF.

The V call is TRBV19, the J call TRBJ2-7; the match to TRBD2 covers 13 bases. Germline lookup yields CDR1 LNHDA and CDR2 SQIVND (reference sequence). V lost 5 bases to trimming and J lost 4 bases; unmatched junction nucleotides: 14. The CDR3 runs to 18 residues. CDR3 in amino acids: CASSPERTSGRARYEQYF. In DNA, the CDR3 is TGTGCCAGTAGTCCCGAGAGGACTAGCGGGAGAGCGAGGTACGAGCAGTACTTC.

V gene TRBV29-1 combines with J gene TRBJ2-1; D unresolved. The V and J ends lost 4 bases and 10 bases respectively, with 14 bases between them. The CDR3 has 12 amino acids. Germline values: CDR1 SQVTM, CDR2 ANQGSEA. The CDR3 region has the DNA TGCAGCGTTGGTCAGGTGTCAGCCGAGCAGTTCTTC. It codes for CSVGQVSAEQFF.

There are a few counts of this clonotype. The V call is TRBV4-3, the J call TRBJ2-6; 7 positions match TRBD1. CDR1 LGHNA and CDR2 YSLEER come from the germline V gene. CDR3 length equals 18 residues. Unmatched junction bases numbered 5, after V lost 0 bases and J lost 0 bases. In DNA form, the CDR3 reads TGCGCCAGCAGCCAAGACACAGGGGTGATCTCTGGGGCCAACGTCCTGACTTTC. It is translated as CASSQDTGVISGANVLTF.

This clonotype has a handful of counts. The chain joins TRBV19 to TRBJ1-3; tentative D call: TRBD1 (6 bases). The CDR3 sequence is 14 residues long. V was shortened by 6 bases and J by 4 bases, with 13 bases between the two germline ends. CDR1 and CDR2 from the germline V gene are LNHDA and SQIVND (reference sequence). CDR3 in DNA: TGTGCCAGTAGACGGGACATCATAGGAAACACCATATATTTT. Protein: CASRRDIIGNTIYF.

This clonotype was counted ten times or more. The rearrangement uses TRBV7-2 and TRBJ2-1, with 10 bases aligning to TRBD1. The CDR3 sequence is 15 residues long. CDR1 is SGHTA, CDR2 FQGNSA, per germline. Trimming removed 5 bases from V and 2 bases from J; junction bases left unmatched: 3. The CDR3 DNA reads TGTGCCAGCAGCCAGGACAGGGGGGCCTACAATGAGCAGTTCTTC. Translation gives CASSQDRGAYNEQFF.

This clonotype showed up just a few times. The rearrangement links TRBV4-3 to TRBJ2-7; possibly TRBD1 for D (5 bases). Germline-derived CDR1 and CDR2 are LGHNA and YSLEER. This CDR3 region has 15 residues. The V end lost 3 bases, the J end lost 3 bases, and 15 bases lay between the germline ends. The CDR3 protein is CASSQARDRIYEQYV. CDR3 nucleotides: TGCGCCAGCAGCCAGGCCCGTGACAGAATCTACGAGCAGTACGTC.

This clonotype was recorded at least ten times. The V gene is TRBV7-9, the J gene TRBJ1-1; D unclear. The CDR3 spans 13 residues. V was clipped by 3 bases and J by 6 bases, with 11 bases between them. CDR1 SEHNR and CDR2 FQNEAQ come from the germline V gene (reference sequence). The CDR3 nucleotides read TGTGCCAGCAGCTTGCCGGCGAAATCTGAAGCTTTCTTT. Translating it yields CASSLPAKSEAFF.

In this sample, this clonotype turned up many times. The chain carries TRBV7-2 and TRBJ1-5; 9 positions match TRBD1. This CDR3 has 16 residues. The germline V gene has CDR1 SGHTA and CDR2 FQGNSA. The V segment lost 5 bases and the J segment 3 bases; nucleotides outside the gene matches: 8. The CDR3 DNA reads TGTGCCAGCAGCCGGGGACAGGGCGACCCCAATCAGCCCCAGCATTTT. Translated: CASSRGQGDPNQPQHF.

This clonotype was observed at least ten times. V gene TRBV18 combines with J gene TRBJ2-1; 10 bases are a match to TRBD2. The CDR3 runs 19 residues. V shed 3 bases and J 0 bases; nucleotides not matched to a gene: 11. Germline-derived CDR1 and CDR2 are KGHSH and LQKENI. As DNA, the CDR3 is TGTGCCAGCTCACCTCGGACTAGCGGAAGTCGTGGCTCCTACAATGAGCAGTTCTTC. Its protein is CASSPRTSGSRGSYNEQFF.

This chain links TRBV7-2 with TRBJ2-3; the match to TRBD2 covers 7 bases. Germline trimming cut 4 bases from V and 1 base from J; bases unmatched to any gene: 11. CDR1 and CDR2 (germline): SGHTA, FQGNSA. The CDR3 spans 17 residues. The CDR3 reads CASSWAGVGSGTDTQYF. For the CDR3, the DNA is TGTGCCAGCAGCTGGGCGGGAGTGGGGTCGGGCACAGATACGCAGTATTTT.

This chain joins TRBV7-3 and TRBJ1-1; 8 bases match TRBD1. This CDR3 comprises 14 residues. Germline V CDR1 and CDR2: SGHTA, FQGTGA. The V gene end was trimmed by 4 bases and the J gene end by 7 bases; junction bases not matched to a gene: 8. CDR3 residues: CASSSQGAGGEAFF. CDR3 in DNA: TGTGCCAGCAGCTCCCAGGGGGCCGGAGGTGAAGCTTTCTTT.

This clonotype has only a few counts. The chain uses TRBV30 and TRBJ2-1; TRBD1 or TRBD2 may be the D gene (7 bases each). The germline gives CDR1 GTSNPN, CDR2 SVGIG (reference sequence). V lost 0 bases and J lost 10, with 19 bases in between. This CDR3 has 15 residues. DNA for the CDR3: TGTGCCTGGAGTGTACTCAGGGGGGGAGTAAGAGAGCAGTTCTTC. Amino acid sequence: CAWSVLRGGVREQFF.

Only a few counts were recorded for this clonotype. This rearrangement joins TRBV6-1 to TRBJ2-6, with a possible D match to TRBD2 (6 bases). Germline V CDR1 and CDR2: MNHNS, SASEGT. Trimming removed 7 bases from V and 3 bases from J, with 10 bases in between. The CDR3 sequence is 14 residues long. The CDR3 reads CASIRGFGANVLTF. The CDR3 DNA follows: TGTGCCAGCATTCGGGGGTTTGGGGCCAACGTCCTGACTTTC.